These 21 T cell receptor beta chains were sequenced from one sample in a study of tumor-infiltrating lymphocytes in primary liver carcinoma. TCR beta cDNA was prepared out of roughly 0.5 ug total RNA by means of a constant-region primer. What produced the TCR beta libraries was three nested multiplex PCR rounds using slightly modified ARM-PCR. Primers for the first two PCR rounds were TRBV1-TRBV30 forward primers and a C-beta reverse primer (approximately 10 cycles per round). MiXCR, run by TCRdb on the multiplex PCR reads, gives a single entry per CDR3 protein. Of roughly 330,000 distinct CDR3 sequences listed, approximately 64% were seen once; the top ten hold roughly 6.5%. Unsorted whole blood yielded blood RNA, and germline DNA was extracted as well. The sequenced sample was peripheral blood. The source of these receptors is a middle-aged man with primary liver carcinoma and hepatitis B virus infection.

In regard to this clonotype: Its ends do not fully match the called genes, so a read error is possible. The J gene is TRBJ2-1, the V gene TRBV11-2; possible D gene TRBD2, 5 bases. The germline gives CDR1 SGHAT, CDR2 FQNNGV. The length of the CDR3 is 17 residues. CDR3 region: CVSSFSTILGSYNEQLF. CDR3 in DNA: TGTGTCAGCAGCTTCTCGACTATCTTGGGCTCCTACAATGAGCAGCTCTTC.

With respect to this clonotype: The CDR3 does not close with the conserved phenylalanine or tryptophan, likely indicating a read error. V is TRBV6-1 and J is TRBJ2-5, with D unresolved. Germline CDR1 MNHNS, CDR2 SASEGT. This CDR3 contains 13 residues. Deletions cut 0 bases from V and 5 bases from J, with 7 bases between. CDR3 nucleotide sequence: TGTGCCAGCAGTGAAGCGCTGATCGAGACCCAGTACTTA. It is translated as CASSEALIETQYL.

Concerning this clonotype itself: A much larger clone differs by one base, so this may be a read error. V usage is TRBV6-5 and J usage is TRBJ2-7, with TRBD1 matching over 7 bases. Germline loops: CDR1 MNHEY, CDR2 SVGAGI. The ends lost 7 bases at V and 3 bases at J; junction bases unmatched: 12. This CDR3 comprises 15 residues. The CDR3 DNA is TGTGCCAGCAATTATGAGGGGGCATCCCTCTACGAGCAGTACTTC. Translation gives CASNYEGASLYEQYF.

This clonotype came up many times. The chain couples TRBV6-5 to TRBJ2-3; D could derive from TRBD1 or TRBD2 (6 bases each). Trimming removed 5 bases at V and 6 bases at J, with 9 bases between. The CDR3 runs 12 residues. The germline V gene encodes CDR1 MNHEY and CDR2 SVGAGI. CDR3 DNA sequence: TGTGCCAGCAGTAGGGGGGTGGATACGCAGTATTTT. Translating gives CASSRGVDTQYF.

Ten or more counts support this clonotype. The CDR3 DNA is TGTGCCAGCAGCCAAGAATACAGATCCTACGAGCAGTACTTC. It yields the protein CASSQEYRSYEQYF. This chain uses TRBV4-2 with TRBJ2-7; no definite D call. This CDR3 region has 14 residues. In germline, CDR1 is LGHNA, CDR2 YNFKEQ. V shed 0 bases and J shed 1 base, with 7 bases lying between them.

This clonotype was counted many times. The chain links TRBV10-2 to TRBJ1-5, with 7 bases that match TRBD1. The CDR3 has 14 amino acids. Per germline, CDR1 WSHSY and CDR2 SAAADI. V lost 7 bases, J lost 1 base, and 4 bases stayed unmatched. The CDR3 DNA sequence: TGCGCCAGCACGGGACAGATGAGCAATCAGCCCCAGCATTTT. Its protein is CASTGQMSNQPQHF.

The J gene is TRBJ2-7, the V gene TRBV11-2; the D gene is possibly TRBD2 (5 bases). V gave up 7 bases and J gave up 6 bases, with 19 bases separating them. CDR3 size: 14 residues. CDR1 and CDR2 (germline): SGHAT, FQNNGV. The CDR3 sequence: CASNLRTEVGEQYF. CDR3 bases: TGTGCCAGCAACCTCAGGACGGAGGTTGGCGAGCAGTACTTC.

This chain links TRBV11-2 with TRBJ2-7; tentative D call: TRBD1 (6 bases). The CDR3 runs to 13 residues. Trimming took off 2 bases at V and 4 bases at J, with 9 bases between the two ends. In germline, CDR1 is SGHAT, CDR2 FQNNGV. The CDR3 sequence: CASSLTQGYEQYF. The CDR3 region has the DNA TGTGCCAGCAGCTTAACGCAGGGGTACGAGCAGTACTTC.

J is TRBJ1-1 and V is TRBV24-1, with D unresolved. There are 16 residues in the CDR3. Trimming cost V 0 bases and J 4 bases, with 14 bases left between them. Per the germline V gene, CDR1 is KGHDR and CDR2 is SFDVKD. CDR3 sequence: CATSDLPDQRGTEAFF. In nucleotides, the CDR3 is TGTGCCACCAGTGATTTGCCGGATCAGCGGGGCACTGAAGCTTTCTTT.

The chain carries TRBV14 and TRBJ2-3; TRBD2 agrees at 10 bases. V dropped 4 bases and J dropped 3; count of bases not matched to a gene: 7. The CDR3 length is 16 residues. The germline V gene has CDR1 SGHDN and CDR2 FVKESK. Here the CDR3 reads CASSRSLAGETDTQYF. The CDR3 region has the DNA TGTGCCAGCAGCCGGAGTCTAGCGGGAGAGACAGATACGCAGTATTTT.

About this clonotype: One end of the junction does not line up with germline, which may come from a read error. The V and J genes are TRBV11-2 and TRBJ2-2; perhaps TRBD2 as D (5 bases). Germline lookup yields CDR1 SGHAT and CDR2 FQNNGV. The CDR3 has 14 amino acids. Here the CDR3 reads CASSLNLPAWELSF. The DNA for the CDR3 is TGTGCCAGCAGCTTAAATTTACCCGCCTGGGAGCTGTCTTTT.

Comments on this clonotype: The junction departs from the called germline gene at one end, perhaps through a read error. The rearrangement links TRBV11-2 to TRBJ2-7, with D possibly matching TRBD1 (6 bases). The CDR3 sequence is 17 residues long. Germline CDR1 SGHAT, CDR2 FQNNGV. The CDR3 nucleotides read TGTGCCAGTAGCTTAGGTGGAGTAGGGACATGCTCCTACGAGCAGTACTTC. Translated, it gives CASSLGGVGTCSYEQYF.

The chain uses TRBV5-6 and TRBJ1-1; maybe TRBD1 (5 bases). CDR1 is SGHDT and CDR2 is YYEEEE in the germline V gene. Trimming pared 0 bases from V and 3 bases from J, leaving 12 bases between. CDR3 length equals 15 residues. Here the CDR3 reads CASSLGAGRDTEAFF. The DNA for the CDR3 is TGTGCCAGCAGCTTGGGCGCAGGGAGGGACACTGAAGCTTTCTTT. Combining the CDR3 with reference TRBV5-6 and TRBJ1-1 gives the whole variable domain DAGVTQSPTHLIKTRGQQVTLRCSPKSGHDTVSWYQQALGQGPQFIFQYYEEEERQRGNFPDRFSGHQFPNYSSELNVNALLLGDSALYLCASSLGAGRDTEAFFGQGTRLTVV.

On this clonotype: A read error may account for a junction end that differs from germline. The V call is TRBV11-2, the J call TRBJ2-1, with D perhaps given as TRBD1 or TRBD2 (5 bases each). This CDR3 has 15 residues. Germline V lookup: CDR1 SGHAT, CDR2 FQNNGV. CDR3 DNA: TGTGCCAGCAGGTCCGAGGGGCAGGGAATAGATGAGCGGTTCTTC. Its protein is CASRSEGQGIDERFF.

Of note for this clonotype: An end of the junction does not agree with germline; a read error may underlie this. The chain joins TRBV10-2 to TRBJ2-7; possibly TRBD1 or TRBD2 for D (5 bases each). CDR3 size: 14 residues. The germline V gene encodes CDR1 WSHSY and CDR2 SAAADI. The CDR3 here is CASSAPGSSFEQYF. DNA of the CDR3: TGCGCCAGCAGTGCGCCAGGGAGCTCCTTCGAGCAGTACTTC.

Concerning this clonotype itself: This may come from a read error, since a much larger clone is one base off. This chain joins TRBV12-3 or TRBV12-4 and TRBJ2-1; no clear D. The CDR3 consists of 16 residues. In nucleotides, the CDR3 is TGTGCCAGCAGTCCTCCATCGAGTAGCTCCTGCAATGAGCAGTTCTTC. Its protein is CASSPPSSSSCNEQFF.

The genes are TRBV6-5 and TRBJ2-5, with 10 bases aligning to TRBD2. The CDR3 sequence is 16 residues long. The V segment lost 6 bases and the J segment 1 base; nucleotides outside the gene matches: 8. Germline V gives CDR1 MNHEY, CDR2 SVGAGI. Written as DNA, the CDR3 is TGTGCCAGCAGGGAGACTAGCGGGTTATCCCAAGAGACCCAGTACTTC. Encoded protein: CASRETSGLSQETQYF.

A remark on this clonotype: A junction end diverges from the germline sequence, so it may reflect a read error. The chain has TRBV11-2 and TRBJ2-7; TRBD1 aligns across 8 bases. Germline V gene sequence: CDR1 SGHAT, CDR2 FQNNGV. The CDR3 is made up of 13 amino acids. For the CDR3, the DNA is TGTGCCAGCAGCTTAGGACAGGGGTATGAGCAGTCCTTC. Its protein product is CASSLGQGYEQSF.

As to this clonotype: This may arise from a read error, as a much more abundant clone is one base away. The chain combines TRBV6-1 with TRBJ2-1; 7 positions agree with TRBD2. This CDR3 is 18 amino acids long. Per the germline V gene, CDR1 is MNHNS and CDR2 is SASEGT. The CDR3 spells CVSQLLPGGEGSYNEQFF. CDR3 nucleotide sequence: TGTGTCAGCCAACTCTTGCCGGGAGGTGAAGGATCCTACAATGAGCAGTTCTTC.

With respect to this clonotype: A much larger clone lies a single base off, so this may be a read error. The V call is TRBV7-9, the J call TRBJ2-7, with 7 bases identical to TRBD1. Per the germline V gene, CDR1 is SEHNR and CDR2 is FQNEAQ (reference sequence). This CDR3 has 14 amino acids. The CDR3 DNA reads TGTGCCAGCAGCTTCGAAGACAGGGCTTACGAGCTGTACTTC. Its protein product is CASSFEDRAYELYF.

This clonotype occurred a few times. Since a much larger clone is just one base distant, this may be a read error. The chain joins TRBV20-1 to TRBJ2-7; D remains ambiguous. CDR3 size: 11 residues. CDR1 is DFQATT, CDR2 SNEGSKA, per germline (reference sequence). Trimming cost V 2 bases and J 7 bases, with 9 bases left between them. Written as DNA, the CDR3 is TGCAGTGCTAGACTAGGGATTGAGCAGTACTTC. It specifies CSARLGIEQYF.